This T cell receptor beta chain was observed in a study of identical twins. This clonotype appeared many times. Its antigen is unidentified. The CDR3 covers 15 residues. V was clipped by 0 bases and J by 9 bases, with 18 bases between them. Per the germline V gene, CDR1 is LGHDT and CDR2 is YNNKEL (reference sequence). Template switching (which added a universal primer site) was used, and cDNA carried unique molecular identifiers. TCRdb used MiXCR to reprocess the 5' RACE reads, holding one entry per CDR3 protein. The table has 420,000 or so distinct CDR3 sequences, roughly 20% seen once; the top ten hold 12%. Study results and caveats: Rather than following the same donors, the conclusions depended on cross-sectional statistical analysis. A partial confounding effect on zero-insertion analyses could come from invariant MAIT and iNKT cells.

Input material: naive T cells sorted from blood. The sequence derives from a man aged 45-65 years in good health. The V gene is TRBV3-1, the J gene TRBJ2-7, with TRBD1 as a possible D gene (6 bases). The CDR3 region has the DNA TGTGCCAGCAGCCAAGATTTGGACAGTCTCTCCTTGCAGTACTTC. It encodes CASSQDLDSLSLQYF.